This TCR beta chain was obtained from a study of blood T cell repertoires in COVID-19. Across the whole study: Acute-phase and convalescent COVID-19 samples originated in the United States, Italy and Spain. T cells, B-cell-depleted T cells, or PBMCs supplied cDNA or gDNA.

In its sample, this clone was seen once. The CDR3 length is 15 residues. Germline V lookup: CDR1 SEHNR, CDR2 FQNEAQ (reference sequence). V gave up 6 bases and J gave up 3 bases, with 17 bases separating them. In the source study's methods: Using reference gene primer amplification, nucleated cell counts were estimated. TCRdb's copy holds only in-frame clones and misses some; the assay was immunoSEQ multiplex PCR. That table gives V, J and clone size, and the DNA gave D and trimming. Of some 200,000 clones in the sample, around nine tenths are singletons; the top ten hold 20% to 25%. The chain employs TRBV7-9 and TRBJ2-5; D is possibly TRBD2 (5 bases). This TCR derives from a man in his fifties or sixties with active or convalescent COVID-19. Sample: peripheral blood. As DNA, the CDR3 is TGTGCCAGCAGAGAACCCGCGAGCGGTGAAGAGACCCAGTACTTC. This translates into CASREPASGEETQYF.